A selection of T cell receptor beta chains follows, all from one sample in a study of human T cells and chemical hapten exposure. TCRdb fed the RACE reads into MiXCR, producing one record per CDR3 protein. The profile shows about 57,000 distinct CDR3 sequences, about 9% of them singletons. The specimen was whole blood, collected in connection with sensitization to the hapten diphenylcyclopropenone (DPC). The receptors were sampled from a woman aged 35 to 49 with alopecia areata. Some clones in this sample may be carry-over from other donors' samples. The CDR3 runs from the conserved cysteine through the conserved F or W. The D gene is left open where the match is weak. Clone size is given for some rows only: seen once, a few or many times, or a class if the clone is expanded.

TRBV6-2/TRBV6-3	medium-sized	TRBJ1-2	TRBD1	CASSYGQGPSYGYTF	TGTGCCAGCAGTTACGGACAGGGGCCGTCGTATGGCTACACCTTC
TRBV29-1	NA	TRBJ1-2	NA	CSTPAEDVPNYGYTF	TGCAGCACACCGGCGGAGGACGTCCCTAACTATGGCTACACCTTC
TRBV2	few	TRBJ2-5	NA	CASSEGRTVKTQYF	TGTGCCAGCAGTGAGGGCCGAACGGTAAAGACCCAGTACTTC
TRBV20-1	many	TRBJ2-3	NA	CSAPGPLRADTQYF	TGCAGTGCCCCCGGCCCCCTTCGCGCAGATACGCAGTATTTT
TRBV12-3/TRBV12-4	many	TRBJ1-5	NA	CASSDSSGWSQPQHF	TGTGCCAGTTCTGACTCCTCAGGGTGGTCTCAGCCCCAGCATTTT
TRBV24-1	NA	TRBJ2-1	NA	CATSVGGNEQFF	TGTGCCACATCAGTTGGTGGCAATGAGCAGTTCTTC
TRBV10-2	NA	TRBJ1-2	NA	CASSESGGYTF	TGCGCCAGCAGTGAGTCCGGTGGCTACACCTTC
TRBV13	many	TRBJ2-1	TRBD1	CASSFKGANEQFF	TGTGCCAGCAGCTTTAAGGGGGCGAATGAGCAGTTCTTC
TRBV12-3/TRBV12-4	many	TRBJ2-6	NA	CASSLEVSGANVLTF	TGTGCCAGCAGTTTGGAAGTGTCGGGGGCCAACGTCCTGACTTTC
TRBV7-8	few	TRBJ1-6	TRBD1	CASSSGTEKSPLHF	TGTGCCAGCAGCTCCGGGACAGAGAAATCACCCCTCCACTTT
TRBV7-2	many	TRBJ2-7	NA	CASSAQANSYEQYF	TGTGCCAGCAGCGCACAGGCGAACTCCTACGAGCAGTACTTC
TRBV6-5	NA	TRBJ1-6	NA	CASRRAVNSPLHF	TGTGCCAGCAGGAGGGCGGTAAATTCACCCCTCCACTTT
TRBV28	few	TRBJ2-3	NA	CASRTTAVTQYF	TGTGCCAGCAGAACGACCGCAGTGACGCAGTATTTT
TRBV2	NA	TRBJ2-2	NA	CASRARGSFSNTGELFF	TGTGCCAGCCGTGCACGGGGCAGTTTTTCGAACACCGGGGAGCTGTTTTTT
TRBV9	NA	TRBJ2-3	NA	CASSVMATTDTQYF	TGTGCCAGCAGCGTAATGGCAACCACAGATACGCAGTATTTT
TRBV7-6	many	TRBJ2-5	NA	CASSFSGGLKETQYF	TGTGCCAGCAGCTTTTCCGGCGGCCTGAAAGAGACCCAGTACTTC
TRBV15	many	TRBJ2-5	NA	CATSNRRDPGETQYF	TGTGCCACCAGCAATAGACGGGACCCGGGGGAGACCCAGTACTTC
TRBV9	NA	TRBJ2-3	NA	CASSEIEAFTDTQYF	TGTGCCAGCAGCGAGATCGAGGCATTCACAGATACGCAGTATTTT
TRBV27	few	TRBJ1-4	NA	CATSPRQWAEKLFF	TGTGCCACCTCACCCCGCCAGTGGGCTGAAAAACTGTTTTTT
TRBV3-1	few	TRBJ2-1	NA	CARSARGRGNEQFF	TGTGCCAGAAGCGCACGGGGGCGGGGCAATGAGCAGTTCTTC
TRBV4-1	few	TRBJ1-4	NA	CASSPPAQTNEKLFF	TGCGCCAGCAGCCCCCCGGCACAAACTAATGAAAAACTGTTTTTT
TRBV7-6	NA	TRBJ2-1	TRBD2	CASSSSGRSSYNEQFF	TGTGCCAGCAGCTCTAGCGGCAGAAGCTCCTACAATGAGCAGTTCTTC
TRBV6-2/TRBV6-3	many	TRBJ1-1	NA	CASSWSYGTEAFF	TGTGCCAGCAGTTGGTCCTACGGGACTGAAGCTTTCTTT
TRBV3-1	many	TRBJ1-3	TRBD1	CASSPGKGAAGNTIYF	TGTGCCAGCAGCCCCGGGAAGGGGGCAGCGGGAAACACCATATATTTT
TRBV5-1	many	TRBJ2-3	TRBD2	CASSLEALAGGPGTDTQYF	TGCGCCAGCAGCTTGGAGGCACTAGCGGGGGGGCCAGGGACAGATACGCAGTATTTT
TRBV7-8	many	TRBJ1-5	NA	CASSLKRQLGQPQHF	TGTGCCAGCAGCTTAAAGCGACAACTTGGTCAGCCCCAGCATTTT
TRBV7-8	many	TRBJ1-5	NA	CASSQGPYSNQPQHF	TGTGCCAGCAGCCAGGGACCTTATAGCAATCAGCCCCAGCATTTT
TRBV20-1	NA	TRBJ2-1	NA	CSAMRGLGEQFF	TGCAGTGCTATGCGGGGTTTGGGTGAGCAGTTCTTC
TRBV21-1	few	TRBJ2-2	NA	CASTLPGQGTGELFF	TGTGCCAGCACTCTCCCGGGACAGGGGACCGGGGAGCTGTTTTTT
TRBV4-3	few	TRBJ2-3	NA	CASSHDDTQYF	TGCGCCAGCAGCCACGATGATACGCAGTATTTT
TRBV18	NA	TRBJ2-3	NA	CASSPSGSNTQYF	TGTGCCAGCTCACCTAGCGGATCGAATACGCAGTATTTT
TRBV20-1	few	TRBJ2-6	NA	CSARDRRDSGANVLTF	TGCAGTGCTAGAGATCGCAGGGACTCTGGGGCCAACGTCCTGACTTTC
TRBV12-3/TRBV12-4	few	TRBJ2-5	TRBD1	CASSWTGEETQYF	TGTGCCAGCAGTTGGACAGGGGAGGAGACCCAGTACTTC